The rows below give T cell receptor beta chains drawn from one sample of a study of T-cell reconstitution after alpha-beta-depleted transplantation in children. MiXCR, applied by TCRdb to the PCR reads, yields one record per CDR3 protein. The sample has about 610,000 distinct CDR3 sequences, about 11% seen once. Sequences were derived from PBMCs from the stem cell graft donor, sampled from the stem cell graft. The receptors here all came from a human donor who donated a stem cell graft to a child with acute myeloid leukemia. CDR3s include the opening cysteine and the closing phenylalanine or tryptophan. A D gene is named only where the DNA matches it firmly. Clone sizes are given selectively: once, few, many, or a class where the clone is expanded.

V: TRBV20-1; J: TRBJ2-3; D: TRBD2; size: .; DNA: TGCAGTGCTAGAGCCGCTCCGGGACTAGCGGGAGGATTCACAGATACGCAGTATTTT; CDR3: CSARAAPGLAGGFTDTQYF
V: TRBV28; J: TRBJ2-3; D: TRBD2; size: many; DNA: TGTGCCAGCAGTTTATCACTAGCGGGTGGCACAGATACGCAGTATTTT; CDR3: CASSLSLAGGTDTQYF
V: TRBV29-1; J: TRBJ2-1; D: .; size: few; DNA: TGCAGCGTTGGAGCGGTCTACAATGAGCAGTTCTTC; CDR3: CSVGAVYNEQFF
V: TRBV7-9; J: TRBJ2-2; D: .; size: few; DNA: TGTGCCAGCAGCTTACTGGGGCACACCGGGGAGCTGTTTTTT; CDR3: CASSLLGHTGELFF
V: TRBV7-9; J: TRBJ2-7; D: TRBD1; size: .; DNA: TGTGCCAGCAGCTATAGACAGGGGGGTTCCTACGAGCAGTACTTC; CDR3: CASSYRQGGSYEQYF
V: TRBV12-3/TRBV12-4; J: TRBJ2-4; D: .; size: .; DNA: TGTGCCAGCAGTTTAGCGGGAGGACTAGCCAAAAACATTCAGTACTTC; CDR3: CASSLAGGLAKNIQYF
V: TRBV14; J: TRBJ2-7; D: .; size: .; DNA: TGTGCCAGCAGCAGAGGCGGCAACTCCTACGAGCAGTACTTC; CDR3: CASSRGGNSYEQYF
V: TRBV27; J: TRBJ1-4; D: .; size: few; DNA: TGTGCCAGCAGGGAGACAGCTCGGAGCACTAATGAAAAACTGTTTTTT; CDR3: CASRETARSTNEKLFF
V: TRBV29-1; J: TRBJ2-1; D: TRBD2; size: .; DNA: TGCAGCGGATCTAGCGGGAGATCAGAGCAGTTCTTC; CDR3: CSGSSGRSEQFF
V: TRBV7-9; J: TRBJ2-5; D: .; size: few; DNA: TGTGCCAGCAGCCAGACTAGGTCGACAGAGACCCAGTACTTC; CDR3: CASSQTRSTETQYF
V: TRBV15; J: TRBJ2-1; D: .; size: few; DNA: TGTGCCACCAGCAGAGATCGCAGCTGGAGCTCCTACAATGAGCAGTTCTTC; CDR3: CATSRDRSWSSYNEQFF
V: TRBV20-1; J: TRBJ1-2; D: .; size: few; DNA: TGCACCTCTTCCCCGCCGAATGAACCTAACTATGGCTACACCTTC; CDR3: CTSSPPNEPNYGYTF
V: TRBV7-3; J: TRBJ2-1; D: TRBD2; size: .; DNA: TGTGCCAGCAGCTTCGGACTAGCGGAGAGGGGTGAGCAGTTCTTC; CDR3: CASSFGLAERGEQFF
V: TRBV4-1; J: TRBJ2-3; D: .; size: .; DNA: TGCGCCAGCAGCCTGGTAGCGGATACGAGCACAGATACGCAGTATTTT; CDR3: CASSLVADTSTDTQYF
V: TRBV12-3/TRBV12-4; J: TRBJ2-2; D: .; size: .; DNA: TGTGCCAGCAGTTTAGCTCGTCCCCGGGAGCTGTTTTTT; CDR3: CASSLARPRELFF
V: TRBV20-1; J: TRBJ1-1; D: .; size: many; DNA: TGCAGTGCTGTCCGGGCCCCCGGGAACACTGAAGCTTTCTTT; CDR3: CSAVRAPGNTEAFF